These T cell receptor beta chains were read from a single sample in a study of shared clonotypes between healthy human individuals. Produced via immunoSEQ multiplex PCR; TCRdb's table is partial and in-frame only. The sample contains approximately 1.9 million clones, just under 95% of which appear only once. The sample consisted of naive CD8+ T cells from PBMCs. These receptors were taken from a man in his late teens or twenties in good health. Some clones in this sample may be carry-over from other donors' samples. Each CDR3 is given with its conserved first and last residue. The D gene is left open where the match is weak. Clone size is shown for a subset of rows, as once, few, many or a class of expanded clone.

TRBV4-3	TRBD2	TRBJ2-4	.	CASSQVAGEGKNIQYF	TGCGCCAGCAGCCAAGTAGCGGGAGAAGGCAAAAACATTCAGTACTTC
TRBV2	.	TRBJ2-2	.	CASTGSGELFF	TGTGCCAGCACGGGCTCCGGGGAGCTGTTTTTT
TRBV7-8	TRBD2	TRBJ2-3	.	CASSVLARGLTDTQYF	TGTGCCAGCAGCGTACTAGCGAGGGGCCTCACAGATACGCAGTATTTT
TRBV5-6	TRBD1	TRBJ2-5	.	CASSSDRGEETQYF	TGTGCCAGCAGCTCCGACAGGGGCGAAGAGACCCAGTACTTC
TRBV27	TRBD1	TRBJ2-7	once	CASRRQGLTFYEQYF	TGTGCCAGCAGGCGACAGGGCCTGACCTTCTACGAGCAGTACTTC
TRBV7-8	.	TRBJ2-7	.	CASSLARSREHEQYF	TGTGCCAGCAGCTTAGCGCGTTCTAGGGAACACGAGCAGTACTTC
TRBV5-1	.	TRBJ1-1	.	CASYPFAEGNTEAFF	TGCGCCAGCTACCCGTTTGCCGAGGGGAACACTGAAGCTTTCTTT
TRBV9	TRBD2	TRBJ2-3	.	CASSVSGRGTDTQYF	TGTGCCAGCAGCGTTAGCGGGAGAGGCACAGATACGCAGTATTTT
TRBV18	.	TRBJ1-2	.	CASSLPDLSYGYTF	TGTGCCAGCTCACTTCCGGACTTATCCTATGGCTACACCTTC
TRBV7-8	.	TRBJ1-2	.	CASSFGEGYGYTF	.
TRBV11-2	.	TRBJ1-4	few	CASSQGTSNEKLFF	TGTGCCAGCAGCCAAGGGACTTCTAATGAAAAACTGTTTTTT
TRBV28	.	TRBJ1-5	.	CASSSRLREGGHSNQPQHF	TGTGCCAGCAGTTCCCGACTCAGGGAGGGGGGACATAGCAATCAGCCCCAGCATTTT
TRBV19	TRBD1	TRBJ2-4	few	CASRGQGLDIQYF	TGTGCCAGTAGGGGACAGGGGTTAGACATTCAGTACTTC
TRBV14	.	TRBJ1-1	once	CASSQLGVGNTEAFF	TGTGCCAGCAGCCAATTGGGTGTGGGGAACACTGAAGCTTTCTTT
TRBV5-1	.	TRBJ1-2	.	CASSLGNPNYGYTF	TGCGCCAGCAGCTTGGGGAACCCTAACTATGGCTACACCTTC
TRBV30	TRBD1	TRBJ2-1	once	CAWSWTGDSYNEQFF	TGTGCCTGGAGCTGGACAGGGGACTCCTACAATGAGCAGTTCTTC
TRBV7-9	TRBD1	TRBJ2-7	.	CASSAPPGQKTYEQYF	TGTGCCAGCAGCGCGCCTCCGGGACAGAAAACCTACGAGCAGTACTTC
TRBV16	.	TRBJ1-5	.	CASRTGYSNQPQHF	TGTGCCAGCCGTACAGGTTATAGCAATCAGCCCCAGCATTTT
TRBV2	.	TRBJ2-3	.	CASSTALGAKDTQYF	TGTGCCAGCAGTACCGCTTTAGGAGCCAAGGATACGCAGTATTTT
TRBV10-1	.	TRBJ2-7	.	CASSDHTGGEQYF	TGCGCCAGCAGTGACCACACCGGAGGGGAGCAGTACTTC
TRBV9	.	TRBJ2-3	once	CASSPRPESSTDTQYF	TGTGCCAGCAGCCCCCGCCCCGAGAGTAGCACAGATACGCAGTATTTT
TRBV7-8	TRBD1	TRBJ1-5	.	CASSPKGTGRNQPQHF	TGTGCCAGCAGCCCCAAGGGGACAGGGCGCAATCAGCCCCAGCATTTT
TRBV29-1	TRBD2	TRBJ2-5	.	CSVWEGWETQYF	TGCAGCGTTTGGGAGGGCTGGGAGACCCAGTACTTC
TRBV28	.	TRBJ1-2	.	CASSLPAGRGGNGYTF	TGTGCCAGCAGTCTGCCGGCTGGCAGGGGAGGCAATGGCTACACCTTC
TRBV4-1	.	TRBJ1-2	.	CASSQFPYGYTF	TGCGCCAGCAGCCAATTCCCTTATGGCTACACCTTC
TRBV29-1	.	TRBJ2-2	.	CSVPGETGELFF	TGCAGCGTACCGGGGGAGACCGGGGAGCTGTTTTTT
TRBV28	.	TRBJ1-5	.	CASSLWPQHF	TGTGCCAGCAGTTTATGGCCCCAGCATTTT
TRBV29-1	TRBD2	TRBJ2-7	.	CSVGLAGAHEQYF	TGCAGCGTGGGACTAGCGGGAGCCCACGAGCAGTACTTC
TRBV29-1	TRBD2	TRBJ2-1	.	CSVGLANSYNEQFF	TGCAGCGTCGGACTAGCGAACTCCTACAATGAGCAGTTCTTC
TRBV19	.	TRBJ2-1	.	CASSILPGNSYNEQFF	TGTGCCAGTAGTATTCTCCCAGGGAACTCCTACAATGAGCAGTTCTTC
TRBV29-1	.	TRBJ2-2	.	CSADYLGGELFF	TGCAGCGCAGACTATTTGGGCGGGGAGCTGTTTTTT
TRBV2	TRBD1	TRBJ2-7	.	CASDPGQAHYYEQYF	TGTGCCAGCGACCCGGGACAGGCTCATTACTACGAGCAGTACTTC